This T cell receptor (beta chain) was captured in a study of T cells after yellow fever vaccination. V was shortened by 7 bases and J by 1 base, with 14 bases between the two germline ends. CDR1 is MNHEY and CDR2 is SVGEGT in the germline V gene. The CDR3 length is 14 residues. Study findings and constraints: Boosting was followed by the reappearance of most primary-vaccination clones (roughly 96% CD4, about 90% CD8). Overlap between CD4 and CD8 compartments was detected for a small share of clonotypes.

In the case of this clonotype: Its antigen is not identified.

Conversion of TCR transcripts into cDNA relied on 5'RACE template switching, which added a universal primer site and UMIs. TCRdb processed the 5' RACE reads anew with MiXCR; each CDR3 protein has one entry. The profile shows 610,000 or so distinct CDR3 sequences, about 12% of them singletons. Sequenced material: PBMCs, taken on the day of the yellow fever booster vaccination. This sequence joins TRBV6-2 or TRBV6-3 and TRBJ2-7; D is unresolved. The sequence was collected from a man under 40 who received the YFV17D yellow fever vaccine. The CDR3 loop reads CASNRHRLSYEQYF. The CDR3 DNA sequence: TGTGCCAGCAACAGACACCGACTGTCCTACGAGCAGTACTTC.